One and the same sample provided the 30 T cell receptor beta chains below, sequenced in a study of OX40 agonist ivuxolimab in advanced cancers. Here immunoSEQ multiplex PCR was the method, and the copy in TCRdb shows in-frame clones only, minus some. The data show over 14,000 clones, more than 65% seen once. The specimen was CD4+ or CD8+ T cells sorted from blood, collected in a trial of the OX40 agonist ivuxolimab. The receptors were gathered from an adult with an advanced solid tumor such as melanoma, head and neck, liver or kidney cancer.

V usage is TRBV9 and J usage is TRBJ2-2; D possibly corresponds to TRBD1 (5 bases). V was trimmed by 0 bases and J by 0 bases, leaving 9 bases between them. The germline V gene encodes CDR1 SGDLS and CDR2 YYNGEE. This CDR3 comprises 16 residues. The CDR3 bases are TGTGCCAGCAGCGTAGGGGGCACCCCGAACACCGGGGAGCTGTTTTTT. It encodes CASSVGGTPNTGELFF.

This chain uses TRBV2 with TRBJ2-7; D is uncertain. The CDR3 extends over 11 amino acids. The V end lost 9 bases, the J end lost 3 bases, and 9 bases lay between the germline ends. CDR1 is SNHLY, CDR2 FYNNEI, per germline. The CDR3 reads CASQASYEQYF. DNA of the CDR3: TGTGCCAGTCAGGCGAGCTACGAGCAGTACTTC.

The chain joins TRBV10-1 to TRBJ2-2; no clear D. Trimming took off 4 bases at V and 6 bases at J, with 9 bases between the two ends. Germline V gives CDR1 WNHNN, CDR2 SYGVQD (reference sequence). CDR3 length: 13 amino acids. The CDR3 DNA sequence: TGCGCCAGCAGTGTAGGGTTTCCCGGGGAGCTGTTTTTT. Its translation is CASSVGFPGELFF.

The J gene is TRBJ1-6, the V gene TRBV27; D unresolved. Deletions cut 3 bases from V and 5 bases from J, with 5 bases between. Germline CDR1 and CDR2: MNHEY and SMNVEV (reference sequence). CDR3 length: 13 amino acids. CDR3 loop: CASSLGNNSPLHF. In nucleotides, the CDR3 is TGTGCCAGCAGTTTGGGGAATAATTCACCCCTCCACTTT.

This chain links TRBV19 with TRBJ2-1; TRBD1 aligns across 9 bases. The ends lost 3 bases at V and 5 bases at J; junction bases unmatched: 5. Germline-derived CDR1 and CDR2 are LNHDA and SQIVND (reference sequence). CDR3 size: 15 residues. In DNA form, the CDR3 reads TGTGCCAGTAGTATTTTCGGACAGGGGAACAATGAGCAGTTCTTC. Its translation: CASSIFGQGNNEQFF.

The count of this clone is one. This chain uses TRBV11-1 with TRBJ2-5; D not resolved. Trimming stripped 1 base from V and 5 bases from J, with 2 bases between. There are 11 residues in the CDR3. Germline V CDR1 and CDR2: SGHAT, FQDESV (reference sequence). Here the CDR3 DNA reads TGTGCCAGCAGCTTAGGGGAGACCCAGTACTTC. Protein sequence: CASSLGETQYF.

V is TRBV28 and J is TRBJ1-1; no clear D. Trimming stripped 3 bases from V and 7 bases from J, with 15 bases between. CDR3 length equals 14 residues. Germline assignment: CDR1 MDHEN and CDR2 SYDVKM. The CDR3 sequence is CASSFGLGSVEAFF. For the CDR3, the DNA is TGTGCCAGCAGTTTCGGGCTCGGGTCAGTTGAAGCTTTCTTT.

The chain links TRBV9 to TRBJ1-2, with D tentatively TRBD1 (5 bases). Germline assignment: CDR1 SGDLS and CDR2 YYNGEE. V lost 0 bases and J lost 8, with 11 bases in between. The CDR3 has 13 amino acids. Here the CDR3 DNA reads TGTGCCAGCAGCGTAGCCCCGGGGCAAGGCTACACCTTC. Translating it yields CASSVAPGQGYTF.

This sequence joins TRBV5-4 and TRBJ1-2, with TRBD1 identical over 10 bases. The V gene's germline CDR1 is SGHNT and CDR2 YYREEE (reference sequence). The CDR3 is made up of 13 amino acids. J lost 5 bases, V lost 6 bases, and 4 bases had no gene match. CDR3: CASMGTGVYGYTF. Written as DNA, the CDR3 is TGTGCCAGCATGGGGACAGGGGTATATGGCTACACCTTC.

The genes are TRBV5-4 and TRBJ2-7; D could derive from TRBD1 or TRBD2 (5 bases each). V was pared by 4 bases and J by 6 bases, with 17 bases between. The CDR3 is made up of 14 amino acids. Germline values: CDR1 SGHNT, CDR2 YYREEE (reference sequence). This CDR3 reads CASSPGTSLGEQYF. CDR3 nucleotide sequence: TGTGCCAGCAGCCCCGGGACGAGTCTCGGCGAGCAGTACTTC. The variable domain in full, with the rest retrieved from reference TRBV5-4 and TRBJ2-7, is ETGVTQSPTHLIKTRGQQVTLRCSSQSGHNTVSWYQQALGQGPQFIFQYYREEENGRGNFPPRFSGLQFPNYSSELNVNALELDDSALYLCASSPGTSLGEQYFGPGTRLTVT.

This clone came up a few times. The chain joins TRBV27 to TRBJ2-2, with TRBD2 matching 10 bases. Looked up from germline, CDR1 is MNHEY and CDR2 is SMNVEV (reference sequence). Trimming removed 7 bases from V and 6 bases from J; junction bases left unmatched: 8. The length of the CDR3 is 15 residues. The CDR3 sequence is CASTRTSGYPGELFF. The CDR3 DNA follows: TGTGCCAGCACCCGGACTAGCGGATATCCCGGGGAGCTGTTTTTT.

This sequence joins TRBV7-8 and TRBJ2-3; the match to TRBD2 covers 11 bases. Germline trimming cut 5 bases from V and 3 bases from J; bases unmatched to any gene: 7. CDR1 is SGHVS and CDR2 is FQNEAQ in the germline V gene. This CDR3 has 16 amino acids. The CDR3: CASSPTLAGGTDTQYF. CDR3 in DNA: TGTGCCAGCAGCCCGACCCTAGCGGGAGGAACAGATACGCAGTATTTT.

This clone was seen only once. This rearrangement joins TRBV6-6 to TRBJ2-7; D might be TRBD1 (5 bases). The V end was cut by 5 bases, the J end by 3 bases, with 17 bases between. This CDR3 spans 15 amino acids. The germline CDR1 and CDR2 sequences are MNHNY and SVGAGI (reference sequence). The CDR3 DNA follows: TGTGCCAGCAGTCACAAGGACAACCCTTTCTACGAGCAGTACTTC. This encodes CASSHKDNPFYEQYF.

This chain joins TRBV7-3 and TRBJ1-2; D not certain. The CDR3 has 13 amino acids. Germline CDR1 SGHTA, CDR2 FQGTGA. Trimming took off 5 bases at V and 4 bases at J, with 11 bases between the two ends. CDR3 region: CASSPAGGYGYTF. In DNA form, the CDR3 reads TGTGCCAGCAGCCCCGCGGGCGGCTATGGCTACACCTTC.

The chain joins TRBV28 to TRBJ1-5; unclear D gene. Germline lookup yields CDR1 MDHEN and CDR2 SYDVKM. The CDR3 is made up of 14 amino acids. The V end lost 2 bases, the J end lost 0 bases, and 5 bases lay between the germline ends. The CDR3 DNA follows: TGTGCCAGCAGTTTAGGAGATAGCAATCAGCCCCAGCATTTT. It yields the protein CASSLGDSNQPQHF.

J is TRBJ1-4 and V is TRBV29-1; 7 nucleotides line up with TRBD1. The CDR3 sequence is 13 residues long. In germline, CDR1 is SQVTM, CDR2 ANQGSEA. The V gene end was trimmed by 7 bases and the J gene end by 3 bases; junction bases not matched to a gene: 5. The CDR3 sequence is CSAGQDSNEKLFF. The CDR3 coding sequence is TGCAGCGCAGGACAGGACTCTAATGAAAAACTGTTTTTT.

The gene calls are TRBV6-5 and TRBJ2-7, with D tentatively TRBD1 (6 bases). The CDR3 spans 14 residues. Looked up from germline, CDR1 is MNHEY and CDR2 is SVGAGI. V shed 7 bases and J shed 0 bases, with 13 bases lying between them. The CDR3, as DNA: TGTGCCAGCACCGGACAGCCGAGCTCCTACGAGCAGTACTTC. It encodes CASTGQPSSYEQYF.

The chain combines TRBV10-2 with TRBJ2-3; D remains unclear. The CDR3 length is 11 residues. V lost 3 bases and J lost 5, with 3 bases in between. The germline V gene encodes CDR1 WSHSY and CDR2 SAAADI. The CDR3 is CASSEGDTQYF. CDR3 in DNA: TGCGCCAGCAGTGAAGGAGATACGCAGTATTTT.

V usage is TRBV15 and J usage is TRBJ2-7; D may correspond to TRBD1 or TRBD2 (5 bases each). The ends were cut back, 0 bases at V and 5 bases at J, with 17 bases in the middle. The CDR3 totals 16 residues. The germline CDR1 and CDR2 sequences are LNHNV and YYDKDF (reference sequence). CDR3 amino acids: CATSRDLGEGGDEQYF. CDR3 bases: TGTGCCACCAGCAGAGATCTGGGGGAAGGCGGCGACGAGCAGTACTTC. Using reference TRBV15 and TRBJ2-7 for the parts outside the CDR3, the full variable domain is DAMVIQNPRYQVTQFGKPVTLSCSQTLNHNVMYWYQQKSSQAPKLLFHYYDKDFNNEADTPDNFQSRRPNTSFCFLDIRSPGLGDTAMYLCATSRDLGEGGDEQYFGPGTRLTVT.

Many counts were recorded for this clone. The rearrangement joins TRBV6-4 to TRBJ2-1, with a tentative D call TRBD1 (5 bases). Germline V gives CDR1 MRHNA, CDR2 SNTAGT. The V end was cut by 2 bases, the J end by 3 bases, with 14 bases between. The CDR3 runs to 16 residues. The CDR3 DNA reads TGTGCCAGCAGTGACCTGCCAGCGACAGACTACAATGAGCAGTTCTTC. Its protein is CASSDLPATDYNEQFF.

The rearrangement links TRBV9 to TRBJ2-5, with a tentative D call TRBD2 (7 bases). Per germline, CDR1 SGDLS and CDR2 YYNGEE. The CDR3 extends over 15 amino acids. Trimming left V 3 bases short and J 5 bases short, with 17 bases between. The CDR3 DNA is TGTGCCAGCAGCGGAGGGGGAGGGATAGGGGAGACCCAGTACTTC. Amino acids: CASSGGGGIGETQYF.

The rearrangement uses TRBV27 and TRBJ2-3; TRBD2 agrees at 8 bases. The junction had 3 bases not matched to a gene; V was cut back by 2 bases and J by 5 bases. Looked up from germline, CDR1 is MNHEY and CDR2 is SMNVEV (reference sequence). CDR3 length: 14 amino acids. The DNA for the CDR3 is TGTGCCAGCAGTTTACTTGCGGGGGGAGATACGCAGTATTTT. This sequence encodes CASSLLAGGDTQYF.

The chain recombines TRBV9 with TRBJ2-6, with a possible D match to TRBD1 (5 bases). CDR1 SGDLS and CDR2 YYNGEE come from the germline V gene. Trimming stripped 0 bases from V and 2 bases from J, with 6 bases between. CDR3 length equals 15 residues. CDR3 bases: TGTGCCAGCAGCGTAGCCAGGGCTGGGGCCAACGTCCTGACTTTC. It yields the protein CASSVARAGANVLTF. Full variable domain (rest looked up from reference TRBV9 and TRBJ2-6): DSGVTQTPKHLITATGQRVTLRCSPRSGDLSVYWYQQSLDQGLQFLIQYYNGEERAKGNILERFSAQQFPDLHSELNLSSLELGDSALYFCASSVARAGANVLTFGAGSRLTVL.

This clone was counted a single time. The CDR3 is CATSREGVGGEQFF. For the CDR3, the DNA is TGTGCCACCAGCAGAGAGGGAGTGGGAGGTGAGCAGTTCTTC. The chain combines TRBV15 with TRBJ2-1, with D possibly TRBD2 on 6 matching bases. Germline V gene sequence: CDR1 LNHNV, CDR2 YYDKDF (reference sequence). The CDR3 totals 14 residues. V lost 0 bases and J lost 9, with 12 bases in between. The variable domain in full, with the rest retrieved from reference TRBV15 and TRBJ2-1, is DAMVIQNPRYQVTQFGKPVTLSCSQTLNHNVMYWYQQKSSQAPKLLFHYYDKDFNNEADTPDNFQSRRPNTSFCFLDIRSPGLGDTAMYLCATSREGVGGEQFFGPGTRLTVL.

This chain connects TRBV2 to TRBJ1-5; 8 bases fit TRBD1. V dropped 4 bases and J dropped 7; count of bases not matched to a gene: 9. The length of the CDR3 is 15 residues. Per the germline V gene, CDR1 is SNHLY and CDR2 is FYNNEI. This chain's CDR3 is CASSVRTGFQQPQHF. Here the CDR3 DNA reads TGTGCCAGCAGTGTTAGGACAGGGTTCCAACAGCCCCAGCATTTT.

As DNA, the CDR3 is TGTGCCAGCAGTTTCGGCGGGACAGATGTATCACAACTGTTTTTT. This gives the protein CASSFGGTDVSQLFF. The chain links TRBV28 to TRBJ1-4; 7 nucleotides agree with TRBD1. The germline V gene has CDR1 MDHEN and CDR2 SYDVKM. The CDR3 extends over 15 amino acids. V dropped 3 bases and J dropped 12; count of bases not matched to a gene: 13.

J is TRBJ2-1 and V is TRBV9; weak D call: TRBD2 (5 bases). The V and J ends lost 2 bases and 7 bases respectively, with 16 bases between them. The CDR3 has 15 amino acids. CDR1 is SGDLS and CDR2 is YYNGEE in the germline V gene. The CDR3 DNA is TGTGCCAGCAGCGTTGAAAGATGGAGGAGTAATGAGCAGTTCTTC. This gives the protein CASSVERWRSNEQFF.

The chain links TRBV25-1 to TRBJ2-5; D is unresolved. With the DNA end fitting TRBJ2-7 better, the J assignment may be wrong. Per the germline V gene, CDR1 is MGHDK and CDR2 is SYGVNS. There are 11 residues in the CDR3. CDR3 sequence: CASSDLYEQYF. The CDR3, as DNA: TGTGCCAGCAGTGATCTCTACGAGCAGTACTTC.

The gene calls are TRBV6-1 and TRBJ1-2; TRBD1 aligns across 10 bases. Germline CDR1 and CDR2: MNHNS and SASEGT. The J segment lost 2 bases and the V segment lost 2 bases, leaving 5 bases of the junction unmatched. This CDR3 contains 16 residues. The chain's CDR3 is CASSEMTGGLNYGYTF. CDR3 sequence (DNA): TGTGCCAGCAGTGAAATGACAGGGGGCCTGAACTATGGCTACACCTTC.

The gene calls are TRBV7-9 and TRBJ2-5; possible D gene TRBD1, 6 bases. This CDR3 comprises 14 residues. V lost 5 bases, J lost 1 base, and 11 bases lay in between. The germline V gene has CDR1 SEHNR and CDR2 FQNEAQ (reference sequence). CDR3 residues: CASSPDRLQETQYF. The CDR3 DNA sequence: TGTGCCAGCAGCCCCGACAGGCTCCAAGAGACCCAGTACTTC.